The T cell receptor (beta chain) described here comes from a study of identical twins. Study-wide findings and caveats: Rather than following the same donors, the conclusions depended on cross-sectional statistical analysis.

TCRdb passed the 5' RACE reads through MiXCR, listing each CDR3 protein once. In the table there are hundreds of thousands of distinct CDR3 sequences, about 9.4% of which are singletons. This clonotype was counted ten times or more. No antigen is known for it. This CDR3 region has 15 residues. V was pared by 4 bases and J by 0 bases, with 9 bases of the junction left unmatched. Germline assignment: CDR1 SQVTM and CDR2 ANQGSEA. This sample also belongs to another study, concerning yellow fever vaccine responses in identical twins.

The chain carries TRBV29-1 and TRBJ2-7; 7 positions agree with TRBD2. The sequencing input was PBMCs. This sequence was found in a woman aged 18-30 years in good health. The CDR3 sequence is CSVGFGGGSSYEQYF. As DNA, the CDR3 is TGCAGCGTTGGGTTTGGGGGGGGGAGCTCCTACGAGCAGTACTTC.